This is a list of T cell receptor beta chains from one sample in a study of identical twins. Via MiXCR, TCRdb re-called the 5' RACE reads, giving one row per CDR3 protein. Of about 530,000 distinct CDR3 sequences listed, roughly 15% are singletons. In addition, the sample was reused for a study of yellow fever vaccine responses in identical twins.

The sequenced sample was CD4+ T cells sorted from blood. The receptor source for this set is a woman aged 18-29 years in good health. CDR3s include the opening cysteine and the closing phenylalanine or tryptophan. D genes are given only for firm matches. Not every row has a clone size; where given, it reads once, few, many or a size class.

CDR3 DNA: TGTGCCACCAGCAGAGGAGTGGTGGGTTTTCTCAATGAGCAGTTCTTC
CDR3 protein: CATSRGVVGFLNEQFF
J gene: TRBJ2-1
clone size: -
V gene: TRBV15
D gene: -

CDR3 DNA: TGCAGCGTGCTACCATGGGCTAGCGGGGGCCAAGAGACCCAGTACTTC
CDR3 protein: CSVLPWASGGQETQYF
J gene: TRBJ2-5
clone size: few
V gene: TRBV29-1
D gene: TRBD2

CDR3 DNA: TGTGCCAGCAGCCAAGGGACAGGAATGAACACTGAAGCTTTCTTT
CDR3 protein: CASSQGTGMNTEAFF
J gene: TRBJ1-1
clone size: many
V gene: TRBV3-1
D gene: TRBD1

CDR3 DNA: TGCAGTGCAGGGTGGACAGATACGCAGTATTTT
CDR3 protein: CSAGWTDTQYF
J gene: TRBJ2-3
clone size: -
V gene: TRBV20-1
D gene: -

CDR3 DNA: TGCAGTGCCCACCTTGGTCGAGCGGGGTTCTTC
CDR3 protein: CSAHLGRAGFF
J gene: TRBJ2-1
clone size: many
V gene: TRBV20-1
D gene: -

CDR3 DNA: TGTGCCAGCAGCCAAGAAAGGATAGCGGGGGGACAAGAGACCCAGTACTTC
CDR3 protein: CASSQERIAGGQETQYF
J gene: TRBJ2-5
clone size: -
V gene: TRBV3-1
D gene: TRBD2

CDR3 DNA: TGTGCCAGCAGTCGACAGGGGTTTGAAGCTTTCTTT
CDR3 protein: CASSRQGFEAFF
J gene: TRBJ1-1
clone size: -
V gene: TRBV12-3/TRBV12-4
D gene: TRBD1

CDR3 DNA: TGTGCCACTCTTCTTCTCGGCTCTAGCACAGATACGCAGTATTTT
CDR3 protein: CATLLLGSSTDTQYF
J gene: TRBJ2-3
clone size: -
V gene: TRBV15
D gene: -

CDR3 DNA: TGCAGTGCTAGATCGGGGGGGACTAGTTACTTC
CDR3 protein: CSARSGGTSYF
J gene: TRBJ2-1
clone size: -
V gene: TRBV20-1
D gene: TRBD2

CDR3 DNA: TGCAGTGCTTGGACTAGTTTTGGTTCCGGGGAGCTGTTTTTT
CDR3 protein: CSAWTSFGSGELFF
J gene: TRBJ2-2
clone size: -
V gene: TRBV20-1
D gene: TRBD2

CDR3 DNA: TGTGCCATCAGTGAAGACCCGGGACAAAGAGGTGGTGAGCAGTTCTTC
CDR3 protein: CAISEDPGQRGGEQFF
J gene: TRBJ2-1
clone size: -
V gene: TRBV10-3
D gene: -

CDR3 DNA: TGTGCCAGCAGCCAAGTCAGGGGCCACACCATATATTTT
CDR3 protein: CASSQVRGHTIYF
J gene: TRBJ1-3
clone size: -
V gene: TRBV3-1
D gene: -

CDR3 DNA: TGTGCCACCAGTGATCCGGCGGGACAGGGTTTTTACAATGAGCAGTTCTTC
CDR3 protein: CATSDPAGQGFYNEQFF
J gene: TRBJ2-1
clone size: -
V gene: TRBV24-1
D gene: TRBD1

CDR3 DNA: TGTGTCAGCAGTTTATTTGGGGGCAATCGAACTGGGGAGCAGTTCTTC
CDR3 protein: CVSSLFGGNRTGEQFF
J gene: TRBJ2-1
clone size: few
V gene: TRBV12-3/TRBV12-4
D gene: -

CDR3 DNA: TGCAGTGCTGCCCGGGGGGCTGATGGCTACACCTTC
CDR3 protein: CSAARGADGYTF
J gene: TRBJ1-2
clone size: few
V gene: TRBV20-1
D gene: -

CDR3 DNA: TGTGCCAGCAGCTTAGGTCGCGGGAGGGCCAACACCGGGGAGCTGTTTTTT
CDR3 protein: CASSLGRGRANTGELFF
J gene: TRBJ2-2
clone size: few
V gene: TRBV7-7
D gene: TRBD2

CDR3 DNA: TGTGCCAGCAGAAGGGACACCTCCTACGAGCAGTACTTC
CDR3 protein: CASRRDTSYEQYF
J gene: TRBJ2-7
clone size: few
V gene: TRBV6-1
D gene: -

CDR3 DNA: TGTGCCAGCAGCCAACGGACCTTCACAGATACGCAGTATTTT
CDR3 protein: CASSQRTFTDTQYF
J gene: TRBJ2-3
clone size: -
V gene: TRBV14
D gene: -

CDR3 DNA: TGTGCCAGCAGTCACTACGGATCCTACGAGCAGTACTTC
CDR3 protein: CASSHYGSYEQYF
J gene: TRBJ2-7
clone size: -
V gene: TRBV27
D gene: -

CDR3 DNA: TGTGCCAGCAGTACCGGGACAGGGGTGGAGACCCAGTACTTC
CDR3 protein: CASSTGTGVETQYF
J gene: TRBJ2-5
clone size: -
V gene: TRBV12-3/TRBV12-4
D gene: TRBD1

CDR3 DNA: TGTGCCAGCATCCAGGGGGCTGGCACCGGGGAGCTGTTTTTT
CDR3 protein: CASIQGAGTGELFF
J gene: TRBJ2-2
clone size: -
V gene: TRBV3-1
D gene: TRBD1

CDR3 DNA: TGCGCCAGCAGCCGGACAGGGGACACTGAAGCTTTCTTT
CDR3 protein: CASSRTGDTEAFF
J gene: TRBJ1-1
clone size: many
V gene: TRBV4-1
D gene: TRBD1

CDR3 DNA: TGCGCCAGCAGCTTCAAACTACAGGGTCTCGTCACCGGGGAGCTGTTTTTT
CDR3 protein: CASSFKLQGLVTGELFF
J gene: TRBJ2-2
clone size: -
V gene: TRBV5-1
D gene: -

CDR3 DNA: TGTGCCAGCAGTTACCGAGGGGCGGGAGGTGAGCAGTTCTTC
CDR3 protein: CASSYRGAGGEQFF
J gene: TRBJ2-1
clone size: -
V gene: TRBV6-2/TRBV6-3
D gene: TRBD2

CDR3 DNA: TGTGCCAGCAGCCCCAGGGAGGCGGAGAACACCGGGGAGCTGTTTTTT
CDR3 protein: CASSPREAENTGELFF
J gene: TRBJ2-2
clone size: -
V gene: TRBV9
D gene: -

CDR3 DNA: TGTGCCAGCAGCTTCCGCGGGGATAGCACAGATACGCAGTATTTT
CDR3 protein: CASSFRGDSTDTQYF
J gene: TRBJ2-3
clone size: -
V gene: TRBV7-9
D gene: -

CDR3 DNA: TGTGCCAGCAGTGCGGCGGGAAAGAACACTGAAGCTTTCTTT
CDR3 protein: CASSAAGKNTEAFF
J gene: TRBJ1-1
clone size: many
V gene: TRBV2
D gene: -

CDR3 DNA: TGCAGCGTTGACAGGGGAGTAGATACGCAGTATTTT
CDR3 protein: CSVDRGVDTQYF
J gene: TRBJ2-3
clone size: -
V gene: TRBV29-1
D gene: -

CDR3 DNA: TGTGCCAGCACCGGGACAGGGGGATTCCTGGGATCGCCCCTCCACTTT
CDR3 protein: CASTGTGGFLGSPLHF
J gene: TRBJ1-6
clone size: -
V gene: TRBV27
D gene: TRBD1

CDR3 DNA: TGTGCCTGCTGTTTCCGATCGACAGGTTCGATCTCTGGGGCCAACGTCCTGACTTTC
CDR3 protein: CACCFRSTGSISGANVLTF
J gene: TRBJ2-6
clone size: -
V gene: TRBV6-4
D gene: -

CDR3 DNA: TGTGCCAGCTCACCACCAAATCGCTCTGGGGCCAACGTCCTGACTTTC
CDR3 protein: CASSPPNRSGANVLTF
J gene: TRBJ2-6
clone size: -
V gene: TRBV18
D gene: -

CDR3 DNA: TGTGCTAGTGGTAGGAACACCGGGGAGCTGTTTTTT
CDR3 protein: CASGRNTGELFF
J gene: TRBJ2-2
clone size: -
V gene: TRBV12-5
D gene: -

CDR3 DNA: TGTGCCAGCAGAAACCGCAAAGAGACCCAGTACTTC
CDR3 protein: CASRNRKETQYF
J gene: TRBJ2-5
clone size: many
V gene: TRBV5-6
D gene: -

CDR3 DNA: TGTGCCAGCAGTCTGAGCGGACTAGTGGAGCAGTTCTTC
CDR3 protein: CASSLSGLVEQFF
J gene: TRBJ2-1
clone size: few
V gene: TRBV12-3/TRBV12-4
D gene: TRBD2

CDR3 DNA: TGTGCCAGCAGTCCATCGACTAGCGGGAACTACATTCAGTACTTC
CDR3 protein: CASSPSTSGNYIQYF
J gene: TRBJ2-4
clone size: -
V gene: TRBV12-3/TRBV12-4
D gene: TRBD2

CDR3 DNA: TGTGCCAGCAGTTACCGGGACAGGGCCGGGGAGCTGTTTTTT
CDR3 protein: CASSYRDRAGELFF
J gene: TRBJ2-2
clone size: few
V gene: TRBV11-2
D gene: TRBD1

CDR3 DNA: TGCGCCAGCAGCTGGGCGGGGTCGAACACTGAAGCTTTCTTT
CDR3 protein: CASSWAGSNTEAFF
J gene: TRBJ1-1
clone size: few
V gene: TRBV5-1
D gene: -

CDR3 DNA: TGTGCCAGTAGTCATACTCCGGGACTAGCGGGAGGGCCTATATACGAGCAGTACTTC
CDR3 protein: CASSHTPGLAGGPIYEQYF
J gene: TRBJ2-7
clone size: -
V gene: TRBV19
D gene: TRBD2

CDR3 DNA: TGCGCCAGCAGGCCCCAGGCGAAGGGGAACACCGGGGAGCTGTTTTTT
CDR3 protein: CASRPQAKGNTGELFF
J gene: TRBJ2-2
clone size: -
V gene: TRBV10-2
D gene: -

CDR3 DNA: TGTGCCAGCAGAGGACAGGGGGCGGAGACCCAGTACTTC
CDR3 protein: CASRGQGAETQYF
J gene: TRBJ2-5
clone size: few
V gene: TRBV6-2/TRBV6-3
D gene: TRBD1

CDR3 DNA: TGTGCCAGCAGCCTCCGGACTAGCGGAGAGACCCAGTACTTC
CDR3 protein: CASSLRTSGETQYF
J gene: TRBJ2-5
clone size: -
V gene: TRBV7-9
D gene: TRBD2

CDR3 DNA: TGCGCCAGCAGCAAGACAACAGGGGCGTCCTACAATGAGCAGTTCTTC
CDR3 protein: CASSKTTGASYNEQFF
J gene: TRBJ2-1
clone size: -
V gene: TRBV5-1
D gene: TRBD1

CDR3 DNA: TGTGCCAGCAGTTTATGGCCAAACTACGAGCAGTACTTC
CDR3 protein: CASSLWPNYEQYF
J gene: TRBJ2-7
clone size: -
V gene: TRBV12-3/TRBV12-4
D gene: -

CDR3 DNA: TGTGCCAGCTCACCGGCCAGAACCAATGAGCAGTTCTTC
CDR3 protein: CASSPARTNEQFF
J gene: TRBJ2-1
clone size: few
V gene: TRBV18
D gene: -

CDR3 DNA: TGTGCCAGCAGCTTGGGAGCAGGTAGGGCCTACGAGCAGTACTTC
CDR3 protein: CASSLGAGRAYEQYF
J gene: TRBJ2-7
clone size: -
V gene: TRBV5-5
D gene: -

CDR3 DNA: TGTGCCAGCAGTACGGACAGGGGAATCTACAATGAGCAGTTCTTC
CDR3 protein: CASSTDRGIYNEQFF
J gene: TRBJ2-1
clone size: -
V gene: TRBV27
D gene: TRBD1

CDR3 DNA: TGTGCCAGCAGTTTGTCACTAGTAGGCTACAATGAGCAGTTCTTC
CDR3 protein: CASSLSLVGYNEQFF
J gene: TRBJ2-1
clone size: few
V gene: TRBV28
D gene: -

CDR3 DNA: TGCGCCAGCAGCCCAACTGAGGGACGGCGGCGGGATCAGCCCCAGCATTTT
CDR3 protein: CASSPTEGRRRDQPQHF
J gene: TRBJ1-5
clone size: few
V gene: TRBV4-1
D gene: -

CDR3 DNA: TGCAGCGTCCCGGGACTGAATAATGAAAAACTGTTTTTT
CDR3 protein: CSVPGLNNEKLFF
J gene: TRBJ1-4
clone size: -
V gene: TRBV29-1
D gene: -

CDR3 DNA: TGTGCCAGCAGTTTCGCCGGGAACCATGAGCAGTTCTTC
CDR3 protein: CASSFAGNHEQFF
J gene: TRBJ2-1
clone size: -
V gene: TRBV12-3/TRBV12-4
D gene: -

CDR3 DNA: TGTGCCAGCAGCCCAACTAGCGGGGCCCAAGAGACCCAGTACTTC
CDR3 protein: CASSPTSGAQETQYF
J gene: TRBJ2-5
clone size: few
V gene: TRBV7-8
D gene: TRBD2

CDR3 DNA: TGTGCCAGCAGCCTCCGACAGGGACCGCAGTATTTT
CDR3 protein: CASSLRQGPQYF
J gene: TRBJ2-3
clone size: -
V gene: TRBV3-1
D gene: TRBD1

CDR3 DNA: TGTGCCAGCACACAAAACAAAAACATTCAGTACTTC
CDR3 protein: CASTQNKNIQYF
J gene: TRBJ2-4
clone size: -
V gene: TRBV11-2
D gene: -

CDR3 DNA: TGTGCCACCCAGGGAAACGGGCCCCAGCATTTT
CDR3 protein: CATQGNGPQHF
J gene: TRBJ1-5
clone size: few
V gene: TRBV10-3
D gene: -

CDR3 DNA: TGCAGTGCTACTGCTTCTGGGGCCAACGTCCTGACTTTC
CDR3 protein: CSATASGANVLTF
J gene: TRBJ2-6
clone size: -
V gene: TRBV20-1
D gene: -

CDR3 DNA: TGTGCCAGCAGTTCAACGACAGGGGGCTTGGCGACCCAGTACTTC
CDR3 protein: CASSSTTGGLATQYF
J gene: TRBJ2-5
clone size: -
V gene: TRBV6-5
D gene: TRBD1

CDR3 DNA: TGTGCCAGCAGTTTACCCGTGACTAGCAGGGAGACCCAGTACTTC
CDR3 protein: CASSLPVTSRETQYF
J gene: TRBJ2-5
clone size: -
V gene: TRBV28
D gene: TRBD2

CDR3 DNA: TGTGCCAGCAGACTGGTTGGGACAACTAATGAAAAACTGTTTTTT
CDR3 protein: CASRLVGTTNEKLFF
J gene: TRBJ1-4
clone size: -
V gene: TRBV2
D gene: -

CDR3 DNA: TGTGCCATCAGCAGCCACCTCTTCGGCCCGGACAGGGCCCAAACCCGCACAGATACGCAGTATTTT
CDR3 protein: CAISSHLFGPDRAQTRTDTQYF
J gene: TRBJ2-3
clone size: -
V gene: TRBV10-3
D gene: TRBD1

CDR3 DNA: TGTGCCAGCACCCGAGGACTAGCGGAATACAATGAGCAGTTCTTC
CDR3 protein: CASTRGLAEYNEQFF
J gene: TRBJ2-1
clone size: few
V gene: TRBV5-5
D gene: TRBD2